The T cell receptor (beta chain) under discussion was sequenced for a study of blood T cell repertoires in COVID-19. Study-level information: From the United States, Italy and Spain came samples of acute and convalescent COVID-19. From T cells, B-cell-depleted T cells, or PBMCs came the material, which was cDNA or gDNA.

Seattle cases were enrolled at active infection and followed longitudinally. As processed by the authors: Scientists estimated how many nucleated cells there were by amplifying reference gene primers. Assay used: immunoSEQ multiplex PCR; TCRdb lists only in-frame clones, some missing. That table is the source of V, J and clone size, and D and trimming were worked out from the DNA. Here the sample spans approximately 120,000 clones, roughly 90% being singletons. CDR1 LGHDT and CDR2 YNNKEL come from the germline V gene (reference sequence). V gave up 1 base and J gave up 1 base; unmatched junction bases: 13. The CDR3 sequence is 20 residues long.

This chain joins TRBV3-1 (or the pseudogene TRBV3-2) and TRBJ2-1; 10 bases fit TRBD1. The specimen was peripheral blood. This sequence was found in a man between 50 and 59 years old with COVID-19, enrolled during active disease. CDR3 in DNA: TGTGCCAGCAGCCAAGTTAGGACAGGGGGTACCCAGGGATCCTACAATGAGCAGTTCTTC. Its protein is CASSQVRTGGTQGSYNEQFF.